The clone carrying this T cell receptor (beta chain) was found a few times. TCRdb reassembled clones from the PCR reads with MiXCR. The sample lists some 16,000 clones, around 13% occurring once. This entry is derived from a study of metastatic and nonmetastatic thyroid tumors. Thyroid surgery had not been preceded by any treatment in any patient. Per the germline V gene, CDR1 is SGHNT and CDR2 is YYREEE (reference sequence). This CDR3 spans 14 amino acids. V lost 3 bases and J 3 bases, leaving 10 bases between the germline ends. This chain connects TRBV5-4 to TRBJ1-5, with D unclear. The sequenced sample consisted of blood. This receptor was identified in a female donor with papillary thyroid cancer or a benign thyroid nodule (not recorded which). Some clones in this sample may be carry-over from other donors' samples. The CDR3 DNA sequence: TGTGCCAGCAGCTCGGACGGGGACAATCAGCCCCAGCATTTT. This sequence encodes CASSSDGDNQPQHF.